What follows are 30 T cell receptor beta chains derived from one specimen sequenced in a study of shared clonotypes between healthy human individuals. CD45RO-negative, CCR7-selected cells formed the naive CD8 fraction, which excluded terminally differentiated effector memory CD45RA+ cells. Assay used: immunoSEQ multiplex PCR; TCRdb lists only in-frame clones, some missing. The data hold about 2,100,000 clones, with around 93% observed a single time. Sequenced material: naive CD8+ T cells from PBMCs. These receptors all come from a man younger than 35 in good health. Some clones in this sample may be carry-over from other donors' samples.

The chain uses TRBV5-4 and TRBJ2-2; TRBD1 aligns across 7 bases. This CDR3 is 15 amino acids long. Germline V gene data show CDR1 as SGHNT and CDR2 as YYREEE (reference sequence). Losses at the gene ends were 4 bases for V and 7 bases for J; bases not matched to a gene: 10. In nucleotides, the CDR3 is TGTGCCAGCAGCCCGGGACAGCTAGGCTACGGGGAGCTGTTTTTT. Protein: CASSPGQLGYGELFF. The full variable domain, completed using reference TRBV5-4 and TRBJ2-2, is ETGVTQSPTHLIKTRGQQVTLRCSSQSGHNTVSWYQQALGQGPQFIFQYYREEENGRGNFPPRFSGLQFPNYSSELNVNALELDDSALYLCASSPGQLGYGELFFGEGSRLTVL.

The chain combines TRBV7-6 with TRBJ2-7; tentatively, D is TRBD1 (8 bases). V was clipped by 5 bases and J by 5 bases, with 22 bases between them. CDR1 and CDR2 from the germline V gene are SGHVS and FNYEAQ. The CDR3 loop spans 16 amino acids. The CDR3 DNA reads TGTGCCAGCAGCGGGGGGGGACAGGCGGCGATCCACGAGCAGTACTTC. Residues: CASSGGGQAAIHEQYF.

This chain connects TRBV6-5 to TRBJ1-1; D not resolved. V shed 2 bases and J shed 4 bases, with 11 bases lying between them. Germline CDR1 and CDR2: MNHEY and SVGAGI. There are 14 residues in the CDR3. The CDR3 nucleotides are TGTGCCAGCAGTTACGGTGCGGTCCCCACTGAAGCTTTCTTT. It encodes CASSYGAVPTEAFF.

Note on this clone: Within the sample, other DNA sequences also encode this same CDR3. V usage is TRBV5-1 and J usage is TRBJ2-5; D possibly corresponds to TRBD2 (5 bases). Deletions cut 0 bases from V and 1 base from J, with 7 bases between. This CDR3 comprises 14 residues. CDR1 is SGHRS and CDR2 is YFSETQ in the germline V gene. The CDR3 DNA sequence: TGCGCCAGCAGCTTGGTGAGGGTCCAAGAGACCCAGTACTTC. Translation gives CASSLVRVQETQYF.

V usage is TRBV2 and J usage is TRBJ2-5; D assignment may be TRBD1 or TRBD2 (5 bases each). Germline V gene lookup returns CDR1 SNHLY and CDR2 FYNNEI. This CDR3 is 15 amino acids long. V was cut by 0 bases and J by 5 bases, with 13 bases left in between. The CDR3 DNA reads TGTGCCAGCAGTGAAGCAAAGAGGGCAGGGGAGACCCAGTACTTC. Translating gives CASSEAKRAGETQYF.

In its sample, this clone was seen once. The chain has TRBV4-1 and TRBJ1-1; D ambiguous. V lost 0 bases and J 0 bases, leaving 11 bases between the germline ends. Germline V gene lookup returns CDR1 MGHRA and CDR2 YSYEKL. The CDR3 has 16 amino acids. The CDR3 is CASSQDLTHLNTEAFF. For the CDR3, the DNA is TGCGCCAGCAGCCAAGATCTTACACACCTGAACACTGAAGCTTTCTTT.

The chain combines TRBV6-5 with TRBJ1-3, with D perhaps matching TRBD1 (6 bases). V lost 0 bases and J lost 4, with 10 bases in between. CDR1 MNHEY and CDR2 SVGAGI come from the germline V gene. This CDR3 has 15 residues. CDR3 nucleotide sequence: TGTGCCAGCAGTTACTCGGCAGGGGAGGGAAACACCATATATTTT. It is translated as CASSYSAGEGNTIYF.

The V gene is TRBV19, the J gene TRBJ1-2; TRBD1 matches at 7 bases. The V segment lost 6 bases and the J segment 5 bases; nucleotides outside the gene matches: 9. Germline-derived CDR1 and CDR2 are LNHDA and SQIVND (reference sequence). The CDR3 totals 14 residues. CDR3 loop: CASSYRGQRYGYTF. DNA of the CDR3: TGTGCCAGTAGCTACAGGGGTCAGAGGTATGGCTACACCTTC.

V and J are TRBV27 and TRBJ1-5, with a tentative D call TRBD1 (5 bases). The V and J ends lost 3 bases and 0 bases respectively, with 12 bases between them. Germline-derived CDR1 and CDR2 are MNHEY and SMNVEV (reference sequence). CDR3 length: 16 residues. The CDR3 spells CASSLTGTDSNQPQHF. The CDR3 DNA reads TGTGCCAGCAGTTTGACCGGGACGGATAGCAATCAGCCCCAGCATTTT.

This chain links TRBV13 with TRBJ2-1, with D possibly being TRBD2 (6 bases). The V end lost 0 bases, the J end lost 5 bases, and 14 bases lay between the germline ends. CDR3 length: 16 residues. Per the germline V gene, CDR1 is PRHDT and CDR2 is FYEKMQ (reference sequence). The CDR3 is CASSLGLSGFDNEQFF. The CDR3 coding sequence is TGTGCCAGCAGCTTAGGCCTAAGCGGGTTCGACAATGAGCAGTTCTTC. Combining the CDR3 with reference TRBV13 and TRBJ2-1 gives the whole variable domain AAGVIQSPRHLIKEKRETATLKCYPIPRHDTVYWYQQGPGQDPQFLISFYEKMQSDKGSIPDRFSAQQFSDYHSELNMSSLELGDSALYFCASSLGLSGFDNEQFFGPGTRLTVL.

The count of this clone is one. J is TRBJ1-3 and V is TRBV5-1; 7 positions match TRBD1. V lost 0 bases, J lost 0 bases, and 3 bases stayed unmatched. In germline, CDR1 is SGHRS, CDR2 YFSETQ. The CDR3 consists of 16 residues. The CDR3: CASSLGDSPSGNTIYF. The DNA for the CDR3 is TGCGCCAGCAGCTTGGGGGACAGCCCCTCTGGAAACACCATATATTTT.

The V gene is TRBV16, the J gene TRBJ2-2; the match to TRBD1 covers 12 bases. The ends lost 4 bases at V and 2 bases at J; junction bases unmatched: 8. The length of the CDR3 is 18 residues. Germline V gene sequence: CDR1 KGHSY, CDR2 FQNENV. The CDR3 DNA reads as TGTGCCAGCAGCCCCACAAGGGACAGGGGGCTTAACACCGGGGAGCTGTTTTTT. This encodes CASSPTRDRGLNTGELFF. The full variable domain, its missing parts supplied by reference TRBV16 and TRBJ2-2, is GEEVAQTPKHLVRGEGQKAKLYCAPIKGHSYVFWYQQVLKNEFKFLISFQNENVFDETGMPKERFSAKCLPNSPCSLEIQATKLEDSAVYFCASSPTRDRGLNTGELFFGEGSRLTVL.

The V gene is TRBV10-2, the J gene TRBJ2-6; D might be TRBD2 (6 bases). Germline V CDR1 and CDR2: WSHSY, SAAADI. This CDR3 is 18 amino acids long. V lost 8 bases and J lost 0, with 20 bases in between. The CDR3 is CASLKGRGLSSGANVLTF. CDR3 DNA: TGCGCCAGCCTAAAGGGTAGGGGACTCAGCTCTGGGGCCAACGTCCTGACTTTC.

The chain links TRBV18 to TRBJ2-1, with 12 bases identical to TRBD2. From germline, CDR1 is KGHSH and CDR2 LQKENI. This CDR3 has 19 residues. With V trimmed by 2 bases and J by 3 bases, 11 bases remained unmatched. CDR3 amino acids: CASSPGQSGTSGYYNEQFF. The CDR3 nucleotides are TGTGCCAGCTCACCAGGACAGTCCGGGACTAGCGGGTACTACAATGAGCAGTTCTTC.

This clone turned up a few times. The same CDR3 is also encoded by other DNA sequences in this sample. The chain is built from TRBV27 and TRBJ2-2, with D unclear. The V gene lost 3 bases and the J gene lost 1 base, with 3 bases spanning the gap. Germline V gives CDR1 MNHEY, CDR2 SMNVEV (reference sequence). The CDR3 totals 13 residues. This CDR3 reads CASSLRNTGELFF. CDR3 DNA sequence: TGTGCCAGCAGTTTGAGGAACACCGGGGAGCTGTTTTTT.

This chain joins TRBV27 and TRBJ1-1; unclear D gene. V was clipped by 2 bases and J by 5 bases, with 12 bases between them. This CDR3 contains 14 residues. Per germline, CDR1 MNHEY and CDR2 SMNVEV (reference sequence). The CDR3 loop reads CASSLGGSATEAFF. In DNA, the CDR3 is TGTGCCAGCAGTTTAGGCGGGAGCGCGACTGAAGCTTTCTTT.

The gene calls are TRBV4-2 and TRBJ2-2; 9 bases agree with TRBD1. Germline loops: CDR1 LGHNA, CDR2 YNFKEQ. V shed 2 bases and J 3 bases; nucleotides not matched to a gene: 4. CDR3 length: 16 amino acids. CDR3 amino acids: CASSQPRTGDTGELFF. CDR3 in DNA: TGTGCCAGCAGCCAACCACGGACAGGGGACACCGGGGAGCTGTTTTTT.

The chain has TRBV5-1 and TRBJ1-1, with 11 bases matching TRBD1. Germline V lookup: CDR1 SGHRS, CDR2 YFSETQ. V lost 4 bases and J lost 4; bases outside the gene matches: 9. The CDR3 is made up of 16 amino acids. The CDR3 here is CASSGGQGAVGTEAFF. The CDR3 DNA follows: TGCGCCAGCAGCGGAGGACAGGGGGCTGTCGGCACTGAAGCTTTCTTT. Combining the CDR3 with reference TRBV5-1 and TRBJ1-1 gives the whole variable domain KAGVTQTPRYLIKTRGQQVTLSCSPISGHRSVSWYQQTPGQGLQFLFEYFSETQRNKGNFPGRFSGRQFSNSRSEMNVSTLELGDSALYLCASSGGQGAVGTEAFFGQGTRLTVV.

This chain joins TRBV4-1 and TRBJ2-1; unclear D gene. V shed 1 base and J shed 3 bases, with 10 bases lying between them. The CDR3 sequence is 15 residues long. The germline gives CDR1 MGHRA, CDR2 YSYEKL. DNA for the CDR3: TGCGCCAGCAGCCAAGTTGGGCGGAACTACAATGAGCAGTTCTTC. Translated: CASSQVGRNYNEQFF.

The chain has TRBV4-1 and TRBJ2-1, with 8 positions matching TRBD2. V was clipped by 0 bases and J by 10 bases; unmatched bases: 11. Looked up from germline, CDR1 is MGHRA and CDR2 is YSYEKL. The CDR3 spans 16 residues. For the CDR3, the DNA is TGCGCCAGCAGCCAAGATTCAGGGACTAGGTATCACGAGCAGTTCTTC. This gives the protein CASSQDSGTRYHEQFF.

The chain recombines TRBV14 with TRBJ2-2, with 7 positions matching TRBD2. Germline V gene data show CDR1 as SGHDN and CDR2 as FVKESK. The CDR3 contains 13 residues. Germline trimming cut 0 bases from V and 13 bases from J; bases unmatched to any gene: 5. CDR3 in amino acids: CASSQDPGGGLFF. CDR3 coding DNA: TGTGCCAGCAGCCAAGATCCGGGAGGCGGGCTGTTTTTT.

The chain has TRBV28 and TRBJ2-3, with 10 bases fitting TRBD2. The CDR3 covers 20 residues. Germline V CDR1 and CDR2: MDHEN, SYDVKM. The J segment lost 6 bases and the V segment lost 6 bases, leaving 24 bases of the junction unmatched. CDR3 residues: CASRPSRIGTSERLGDTQYF. CDR3 in DNA: TGTGCCAGCAGACCTTCTCGAATTGGGACTAGCGAGAGGTTGGGGGATACGCAGTATTTT.

The chain recombines TRBV9 with TRBJ1-3; D might be TRBD1 (5 bases). CDR3 size: 15 residues. Trimming pared 3 bases from V and 0 bases from J, leaving 10 bases between. In germline, CDR1 is SGDLS, CDR2 YYNGEE. The CDR3: CASSEQAYSGNTIYF. DNA for the CDR3: TGTGCCAGCAGCGAACAGGCTTACTCTGGAAACACCATATATTTT.

The V and J genes are TRBV6-1 and TRBJ2-5; tentatively, D is TRBD1 or TRBD2 (5 bases each). The CDR3 extends over 15 amino acids. V lost 11 bases to trimming and J lost 1 base, with 20 bases between them. Germline CDR1 MNHNS, CDR2 SASEGT. The CDR3 loop is CAGGFTGRVQETQYF. CDR3 nucleotides: TGTGCCGGGGGTTTTACCGGACGGGTCCAAGAGACCCAGTACTTC.

Concerning this clone itself: The sample holds other DNA sequences that translate to the same CDR3. V is TRBV9 and J is TRBJ1-1; 7 bases align to TRBD1. Unmatched junction bases numbered 4, after V lost 4 bases and J lost 1 base. This CDR3 has 14 amino acids. The germline V gene encodes CDR1 SGDLS and CDR2 YYNGEE. The CDR3 spells CASSPRDRNTEAFF. The CDR3 DNA reads TGTGCCAGCAGCCCCCGGGACAGGAACACTGAAGCTTTCTTT.

This clone appeared a few times. This chain links TRBV28 with TRBJ1-1; D is unclear. Trimming left V 6 bases short and J 0 bases short, with 5 bases between. Germline values: CDR1 MDHEN, CDR2 SYDVKM. CDR3 length: 12 residues. CDR3 loop: CASSGMNTEAFF. CDR3 DNA: TGTGCCAGCAGCGGGATGAACACTGAAGCTTTCTTT.

This sequence joins TRBV28 and TRBJ1-4; D possibly corresponds to TRBD1 (5 bases). The CDR3 extends over 16 amino acids. Between the trimmed V and J ends, which lost 3 bases and 4 bases, there was a span of 15 bases. Germline lookup yields CDR1 MDHEN and CDR2 SYDVKM. The CDR3 region is CASSFQTDRFNEKLFF. The DNA of the CDR3 is TGTGCCAGCAGTTTCCAAACAGACAGATTTAATGAAAAACTGTTTTTT.

The CDR3 DNA sequence: TGTGCCAGCAGCTGGGGGACAGGCAGGAATCAGCCCCAGCATTTT. Amino acid sequence: CASSWGTGRNQPQHF. V is TRBV28 and J is TRBJ1-5, with 8 bases fitting TRBD1. J lost 4 bases, V lost 6 bases, and 8 bases had no gene match. Germline values: CDR1 MDHEN, CDR2 SYDVKM. The CDR3 is 15 amino acids.

The chain has TRBV15 and TRBJ2-7; 8 bases align to TRBD2. V lost 6 bases to trimming and J lost 5 bases; unmatched junction nucleotides: 12. The CDR3 is 15 amino acids. The germline CDR1 and CDR2 sequences are LNHNV and YYDKDF (reference sequence). CDR3 residues: CATRKEAGEIDEQYF. For the CDR3, the DNA is TGTGCCACCAGAAAGGAAGCGGGAGAAATAGACGAGCAGTACTTC.

This chain links TRBV2 with TRBJ2-1, with unresolved D. The V end was cut by 2 bases, the J end by 5 bases, with 7 bases between. Looked up from germline, CDR1 is SNHLY and CDR2 is FYNNEI. The CDR3 runs 13 residues. The CDR3 protein is CASSETQNNEQFF. CDR3 DNA: TGTGCCAGCAGTGAAACCCAAAACAATGAGCAGTTCTTC.